This paragraph covers one T cell receptor beta chain sequence. The data were obtained in a study of cytomegalovirus exposure and HLA in healthy donors. Primers: 60 Vbeta forward and 13 Jbeta reverse. Using immunoSEQ multiplex PCR, the repertoire was profiled, and TCRdb retains in-frame clones only, with some absent. The sample has over 85,000 clones, around 77% seen once. Deletions cut 3 bases from V and 4 bases from J, with 13 bases between. The CDR3 length is 15 residues. Germline V gene data show CDR1 as MNHNS and CDR2 as SASEGT. Sequencing was carried out using PBMCs. The receptor comes from a male donor in good health and CMV-seropositive. This chain joins TRBV6-1 and TRBJ2-1; D call uncertain. The CDR3 spells CASSEYKNRYNEQFF. Written as DNA, the CDR3 is TGTGCCAGCAGTGAGTACAAGAACCGTTACAATGAGCAGTTCTTC.